This section outlines one T cell receptor beta chain sequence together with its context. The germline CDR1 and CDR2 sequences are LGHNA and YNFKEQ. The V end was cut by 4 bases, the J end by 0 bases, with 13 bases between. The CDR3 loop spans 16 amino acids. TCRdb ran MiXCR on the RT-PCR reads and lists one entry per CDR3 protein. The data hold about 110,000 distinct CDR3 sequences, with roughly 35% observed a single time. These data come from a study of patients and donors after allogeneic stem cell transplantation. The V and J genes are TRBV4-2 and TRBJ1-5, with D uncertain. This sequence was found in a human donor who was either an allogeneic HSCT recipient or a stem cell or donor lymphocyte infusion donor (not recorded which). It is not recorded whose cells these are; they may come from a transplant donor. Source material: blood, either unsorted or a sorted T cell fraction (not recorded which). CDR3 DNA: TGTGCCAGCAGCCTTTATCACTACGATAGCAATCAGCCCCAGCATTTT. Protein sequence: CASSLYHYDSNQPQHF.